The T cell receptor (beta chain) under discussion was sequenced for a study of blood T cell repertoires in COVID-19. Whole-study context: Italy, Spain and the United States were the sources of the convalescent and acute COVID-19 samples. T cells, B-cell-depleted T cells, or PBMCs provided the cDNA or gDNA that served as material.

This clone was seen just once. The germline CDR1 and CDR2 sequences are SGHAT and FQNNGV. Trimming shortened V by 5 bases and J by 0 bases, and 13 bases separated the two germline ends. CDR3 size: 15 residues. In the original workflow: Amplification with reference gene primers provided the estimates of nucleated cell counts. Libraries were prepared by immunoSEQ multiplex PCR; TCRdb keeps only in-frame clonotypes and omits some of them. D and trimming were read from the DNA, whereas the V and J calls and clone size are those reported in that table. This sample has about 53,000 clones; almost 85% occur once, and the top ten carry around 15%.

The receptor was isolated from a human donor in a cohort sampled during active COVID-19. This chain connects TRBV11-2 to TRBJ1-2; the D gene is possibly TRBD1 (6 bases). Sequenced: peripheral blood. This CDR3 is CASSLVGDTNYGYTF. The CDR3 DNA sequence: TGTGCCAGCAGCCTAGTCGGGGACACTAACTATGGCTACACCTTC.